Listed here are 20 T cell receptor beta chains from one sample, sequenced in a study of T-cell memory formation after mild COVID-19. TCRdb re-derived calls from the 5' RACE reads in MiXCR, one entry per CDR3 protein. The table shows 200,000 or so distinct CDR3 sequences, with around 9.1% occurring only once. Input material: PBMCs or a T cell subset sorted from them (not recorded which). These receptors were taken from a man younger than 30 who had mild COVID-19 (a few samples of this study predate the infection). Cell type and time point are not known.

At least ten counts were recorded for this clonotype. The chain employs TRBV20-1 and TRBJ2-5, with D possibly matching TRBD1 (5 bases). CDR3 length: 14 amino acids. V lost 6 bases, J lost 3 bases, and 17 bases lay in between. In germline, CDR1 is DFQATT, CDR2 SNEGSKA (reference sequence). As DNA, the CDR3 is TGCAGTGCGGTGAGACAGTATTACGAAGAGACCCAGTACTTC. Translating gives CSAVRQYYEETQYF.

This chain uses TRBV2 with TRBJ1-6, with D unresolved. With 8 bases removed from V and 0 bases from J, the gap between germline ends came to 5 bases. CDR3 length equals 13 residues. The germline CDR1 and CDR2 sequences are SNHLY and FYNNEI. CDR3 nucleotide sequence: TGTGCCAGCCCGCGCTCCTATAATTCACCCCTCCACTTT. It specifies CASPRSYNSPLHF.

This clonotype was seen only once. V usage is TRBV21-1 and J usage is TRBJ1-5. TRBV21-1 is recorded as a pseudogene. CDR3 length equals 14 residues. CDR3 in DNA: TGTGCCAGCAGCCCCCGCTCGGGGATTCAGCCCCAGCATTTT. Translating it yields CASSPRSGIQPQHF.

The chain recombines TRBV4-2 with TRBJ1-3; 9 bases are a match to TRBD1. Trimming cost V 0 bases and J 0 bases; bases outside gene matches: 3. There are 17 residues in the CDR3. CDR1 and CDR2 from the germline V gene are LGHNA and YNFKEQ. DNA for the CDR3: TGTGCCAGCAGCCAAGAGGGGACAGGGCCCTCTGGAAACACCATATATTTT. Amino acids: CASSQEGTGPSGNTIYF.

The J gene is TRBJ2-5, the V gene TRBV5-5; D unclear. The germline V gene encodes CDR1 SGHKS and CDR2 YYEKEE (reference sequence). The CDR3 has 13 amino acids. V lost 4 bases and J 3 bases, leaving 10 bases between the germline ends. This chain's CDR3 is CASSQPPKETQYF. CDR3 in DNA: TGTGCCAGCAGCCAGCCTCCTAAAGAGACCCAGTACTTC.

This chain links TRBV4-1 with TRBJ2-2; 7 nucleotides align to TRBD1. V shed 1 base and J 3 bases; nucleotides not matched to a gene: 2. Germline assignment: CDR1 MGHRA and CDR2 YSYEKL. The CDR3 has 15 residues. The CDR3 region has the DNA TGCGCCAGCAGCCAAGGCAGGGGGTACACCGGGGAGCTGTTTTTT. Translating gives CASSQGRGYTGELFF.

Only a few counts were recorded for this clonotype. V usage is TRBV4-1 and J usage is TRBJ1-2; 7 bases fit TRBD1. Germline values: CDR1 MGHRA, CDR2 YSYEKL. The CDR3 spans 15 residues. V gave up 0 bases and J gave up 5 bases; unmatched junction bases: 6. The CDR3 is CASSQDRGQWYGYTF. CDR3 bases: TGCGCCAGCAGCCAAGATAGGGGGCAGTGGTATGGCTACACCTTC.

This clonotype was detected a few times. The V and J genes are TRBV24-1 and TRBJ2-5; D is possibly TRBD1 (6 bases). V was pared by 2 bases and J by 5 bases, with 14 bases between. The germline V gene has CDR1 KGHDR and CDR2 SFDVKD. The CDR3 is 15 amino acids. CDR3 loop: CATSDSQDSKETQYF. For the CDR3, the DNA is TGTGCCACCAGTGATTCTCAGGACAGTAAGGAGACCCAGTACTTC.

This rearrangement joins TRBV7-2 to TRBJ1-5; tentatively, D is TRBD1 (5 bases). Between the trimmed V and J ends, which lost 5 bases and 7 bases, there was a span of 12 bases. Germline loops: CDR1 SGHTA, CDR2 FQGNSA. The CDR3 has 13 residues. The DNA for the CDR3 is TGTGCCAGCAGCACAAGAGGACAACAGCCCCAGCATTTT. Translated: CASSTRGQQPQHF.

Written as DNA, the CDR3 is TGCGCCAGCAGCTTCATGAGGACTCGGACTGAAGCTTTCTTT. It is translated as CASSFMRTRTEAFF. This chain uses TRBV5-1 with TRBJ1-1; no firm D call. Trimming took 2 bases from V and 5 from J, leaving 13 bases between them. This CDR3 has 14 residues. The germline V gene has CDR1 SGHRS and CDR2 YFSETQ. Full variable domain (outside the CDR3, taken from reference TRBV5-1 and TRBJ1-1): KAGVTQTPRYLIKTRGQQVTLSCSPISGHRSVSWYQQTPGQGLQFLFEYFSETQRNKGNFPGRFSGRQFSNSRSEMNVSTLELGDSALYLCASSFMRTRTEAFFGQGTRLTVV.

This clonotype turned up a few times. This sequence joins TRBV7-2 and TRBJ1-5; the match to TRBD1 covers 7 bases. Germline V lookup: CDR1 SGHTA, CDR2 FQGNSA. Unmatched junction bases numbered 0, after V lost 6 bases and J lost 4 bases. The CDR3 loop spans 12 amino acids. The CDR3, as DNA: TGTGCCAGCAGACAGGGGAATCAGCCCCAGCATTTT. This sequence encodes CASRQGNQPQHF.

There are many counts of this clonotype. The CDR3 region has the DNA TGTGCCAGCAGCCAAGATGAGGGCCGGAATGAGCAGTTCTTC. It specifies CASSQDEGRNEQFF. The chain employs TRBV4-2 and TRBJ2-1; possible D gene TRBD2, 5 bases. Germline V lookup: CDR1 LGHNA, CDR2 YNFKEQ. The CDR3 has 14 residues. Trimming removed 0 bases at V and 7 bases at J, with 10 bases between.

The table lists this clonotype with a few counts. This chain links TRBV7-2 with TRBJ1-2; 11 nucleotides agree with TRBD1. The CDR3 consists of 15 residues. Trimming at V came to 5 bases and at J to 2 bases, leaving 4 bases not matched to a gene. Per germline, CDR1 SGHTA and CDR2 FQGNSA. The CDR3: CASSLDRGQNYGYTF. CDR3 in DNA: TGTGCCAGCAGCCTGGACAGGGGGCAAAACTATGGCTACACCTTC. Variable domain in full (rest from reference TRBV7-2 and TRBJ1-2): GAGVSQSPSNKVTEKGKDVELRCDPISGHTALYWYRQSLGQGLEFLIYFQGNSAPDKSGLPSDRFSAERTGGSVSTLTIQRTQQEDSAVYLCASSLDRGQNYGYTFGSGTRLTVV.

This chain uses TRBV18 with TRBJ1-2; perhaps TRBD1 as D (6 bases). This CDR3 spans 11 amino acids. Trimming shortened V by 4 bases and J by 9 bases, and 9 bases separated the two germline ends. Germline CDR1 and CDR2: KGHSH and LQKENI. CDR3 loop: CASSLGQRYTF. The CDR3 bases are TGTGCCAGCTCACTCGGACAGCGCTACACCTTC.

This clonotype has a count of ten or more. The DNA of the CDR3 is TGCGCCAGCAGCTTGGGCAGCTCCTACGAGCAGTACTTC. Its translation is CASSLGSSYEQYF. The chain carries TRBV5-1 and TRBJ2-7; no reliable D call. This CDR3 comprises 13 residues. Germline V lookup: CDR1 SGHRS, CDR2 YFSETQ. The V and J ends lost 0 bases and 0 bases respectively, with 4 bases between them.

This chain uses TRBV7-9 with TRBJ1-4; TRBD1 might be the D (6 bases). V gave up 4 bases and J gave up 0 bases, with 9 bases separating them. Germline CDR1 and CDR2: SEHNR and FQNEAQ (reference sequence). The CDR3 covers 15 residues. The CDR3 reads CASSSRTATNEKLFF. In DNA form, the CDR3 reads TGTGCCAGCAGCTCTCGGACAGCAACTAATGAAAAACTGTTTTTT.

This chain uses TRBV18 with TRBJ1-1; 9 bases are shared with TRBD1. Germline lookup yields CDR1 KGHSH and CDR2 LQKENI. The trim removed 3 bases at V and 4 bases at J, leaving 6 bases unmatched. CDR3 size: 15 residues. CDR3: CASSPTGGAGTEAFF. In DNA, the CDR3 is TGTGCCAGCTCACCCACAGGGGGCGCGGGCACTGAAGCTTTCTTT.

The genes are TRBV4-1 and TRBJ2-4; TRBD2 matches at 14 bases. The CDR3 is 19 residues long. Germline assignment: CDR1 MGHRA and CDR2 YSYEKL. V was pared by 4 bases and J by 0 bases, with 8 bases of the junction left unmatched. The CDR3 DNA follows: TGCGCCAGCAGCCCCCGGACTAGCGGGGGGCTCGGAGCCAAAAACATTCAGTACTTC. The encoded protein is CASSPRTSGGLGAKNIQYF.

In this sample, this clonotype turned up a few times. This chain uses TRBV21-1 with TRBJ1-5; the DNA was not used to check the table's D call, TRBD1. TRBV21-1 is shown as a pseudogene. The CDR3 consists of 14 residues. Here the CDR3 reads CASSKGQGKQPQHF. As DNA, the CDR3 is TGTGCCAGCAGCAAGGGTCAGGGCAAGCAGCCCCAGCATTTT.

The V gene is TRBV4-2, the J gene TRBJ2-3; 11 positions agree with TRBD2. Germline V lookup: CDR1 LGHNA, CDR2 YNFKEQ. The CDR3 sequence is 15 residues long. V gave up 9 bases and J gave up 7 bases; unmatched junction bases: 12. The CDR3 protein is CASGGSGGVSNTQYF. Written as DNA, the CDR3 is TGTGCCAGTGGCGGTAGCGGGGGGGTATCAAATACGCAGTATTTT.